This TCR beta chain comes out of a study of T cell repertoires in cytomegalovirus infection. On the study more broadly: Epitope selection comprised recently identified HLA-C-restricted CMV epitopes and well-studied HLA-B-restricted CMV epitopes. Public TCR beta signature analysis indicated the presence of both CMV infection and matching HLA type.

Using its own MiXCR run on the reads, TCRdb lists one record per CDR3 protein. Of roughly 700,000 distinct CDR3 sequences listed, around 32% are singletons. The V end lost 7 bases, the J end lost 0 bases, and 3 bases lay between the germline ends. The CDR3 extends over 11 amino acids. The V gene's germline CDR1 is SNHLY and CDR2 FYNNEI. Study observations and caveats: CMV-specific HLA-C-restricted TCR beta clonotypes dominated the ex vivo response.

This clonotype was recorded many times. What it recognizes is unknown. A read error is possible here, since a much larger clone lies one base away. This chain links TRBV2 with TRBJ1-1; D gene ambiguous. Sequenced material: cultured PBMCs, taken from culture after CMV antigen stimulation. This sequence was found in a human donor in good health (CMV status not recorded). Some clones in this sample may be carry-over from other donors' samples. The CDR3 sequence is CASILNTEAFF. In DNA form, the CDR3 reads TGTGCCAGCATCTTGAACACTGAAGCTTTCTTT.